This T cell receptor (beta chain) was captured by sequencing in a study of identical twins. Study results and caveats: Because invariant MAIT and iNKT cells could be present, zero-insertion analyses could be partly confounded.

Details on this clonotype: The antigen is not known.

This CDR3 is built from 16 residues. After removal of 6 bases from V and 2 bases from J, the junction contained 10 bases not matched to a gene. TCRdb re-analysed the 5' RACE reads in MiXCR, keeping a single row per CDR3 protein. The sample lists 700,000 or so distinct CDR3 sequences; about 20% were seen once. This same sample was also taken into another study, of T cells expressing NK-cell markers.

This sequence was found in a woman between 18 and 30 years old in good health. V usage is TRBV12-3 or TRBV12-4 and J usage is TRBJ2-1, with 7 bases fitting TRBD1. The sample taken for sequencing was PBMCs. The CDR3 nucleotides are TGTGCCAGCAGCCCCCCCGGGACAGTGGCCTACAATGAGCAGTTCTTC. Its translation is CASSPPGTVAYNEQFF.